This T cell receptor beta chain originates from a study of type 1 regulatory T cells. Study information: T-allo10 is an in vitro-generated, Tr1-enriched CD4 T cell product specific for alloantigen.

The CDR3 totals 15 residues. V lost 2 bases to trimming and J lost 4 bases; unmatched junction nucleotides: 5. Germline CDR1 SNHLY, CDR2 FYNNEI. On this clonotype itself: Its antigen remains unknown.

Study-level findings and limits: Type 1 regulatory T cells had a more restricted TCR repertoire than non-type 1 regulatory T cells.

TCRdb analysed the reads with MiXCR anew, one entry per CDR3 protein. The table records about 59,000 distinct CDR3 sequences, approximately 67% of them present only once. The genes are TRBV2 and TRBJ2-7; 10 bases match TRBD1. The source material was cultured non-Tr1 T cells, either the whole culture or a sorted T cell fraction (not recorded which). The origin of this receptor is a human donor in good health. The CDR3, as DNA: TGTGCCAGCAGTGAACGCAGGACAGGGGGTTACGAGCAGTACTTC. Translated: CASSERRTGGYEQYF.